This T cell receptor beta chain was sequenced during a study of T cells in Graves' hyperthyroidism and ophthalmopathy. Study summary: Before treatment of any kind, peripheral blood was taken at initial diagnosis. Notes on the study in general: Model output signaled ophthalmopathy a median approximately 6 months ahead of onset. Blood shared most expanded thyroid clonotypes above 0.001.

Amplification yielded TCR beta CDR3 regions, with RNA transcripts as the source. TCR CDR3 regions were first amplified by RT-PCR with HTBI primers. TCRdb fed the multiplex PCR reads into MiXCR, producing one record per CDR3 protein. The table lists 500,000 to 550,000 distinct CDR3 sequences, less than 25% of them singletons, with roughly 29% in the top ten. V was cut by 4 bases and J by 5 bases, with 14 bases left in between. CDR1 is LGHNT, CDR2 FRNRAP, per germline. This CDR3 contains 14 residues. A word on this clonotype: As yet, its antigen is unknown.

This chain connects TRBV12-5 to TRBJ1-2, with D possibly TRBD1 on 6 matching bases. Material: blood. The TCR comes from a man in his late teens or twenties with Graves' hyperthyroidism. Written as DNA, the CDR3 is TGTGCTAGTGGTTCTTCCTACAGGGATTATGGCTACACCTTC. Its translation: CASGSSYRDYGYTF.